The present entry profiles one TCR beta chain with its context. This receptor's antigen is unknown. Base qualities are not at hand, and no much larger clone is one base apart. This sample is part of a study of blood T cell repertoires in COVID-19 (TCRdb year 2020). Some background on the complete study: Collaborator samples came from the United States, Italy and Spain and covered acute and convalescent phases of COVID-19. The prospective study material was composed of cDNA or gDNA derived from T cells, B-cell-depleted T cells, or PBMCs. Subjects who had been exposed to COVID-19, were actively infected with it, or had recovered from it provided the deeply sampled blood TCRbeta repertoires that made up the dataset. The repertoires were released in a freely available public database intended as a resource for research on the immune response to SARS-CoV-2. Samples were obtained from the ongoing ImmuneRACE study (first 160 participants) and from about 1,300 subjects provided by 6 global collaborators. The sample metadata nearly always contained a de-identified subject ID, COVID-19 status, age in years and sex. Where available, HLA class I and class II types were obtained from metadata supplied by the sample provider rather than from assay-based typing.

TCRbeta CDR3 regions were amplified from genomic DNA using the immunoSEQ Assay, a bias-controlled multiplex PCR. Under the source paper's analysis protocol: The number of nucleated cells in each sample was estimated by amplification of reference gene primers within the assay. Sequence reads were collapsed and filtered to measure the absolute abundance of every unique TCRbeta CDR3 rearrangement. For each sample, productive Simpson clonality was calculated as the square root of Simpson's diversity index over productive rearrangements. The table was pulled from immuneACCESS by TCRdb, which kept in-frame rearrangements only. Such tables lose some clones; where checked, under half of the loss comes from unresolved V genes, and the rest has no known cause. V, J and clone size were drawn from that table, and D and trimming were deduced from the DNA. This sample comprises about 350,000 clones, roughly 87% of them detected only once. The ten largest clones take up more than 7.5% of the sample.

In Seattle, one collaborating source enrolled patients while the infection was active and tracked those patients longitudinally over the course of disease. The collaborating institutions used their own protocols to collect whole blood in K2EDTA tubes. Collaborator samples were shipped for TCRbeta analysis as frozen whole blood, isolated PBMCs, or DNA extracted from either sample type. V and J are truncated by 0 bases and 3 bases respectively, leaving an intervening sequence of 4 bases. Sequences SGHKS (CDR1) and YYEKEE (CDR2) are obtained from the germline V gene (reference sequence). The CDR3, cysteine through phenylalanine, is 13 amino acids long. Here the CDR3 DNA is all that survives: 39 bases in frame from base 1. Findings and caveats that apply to the study as a whole: Clinical and demographic metadata were provided uncurated, with the amount varying by source and participant.

Specimen: peripheral blood. This sequence originates from a man aged 25-45 years with COVID-19, enrolled during active disease. Recombination joined TRBV5-5 with TRBJ1-3, with the D gene not confidently named. The encoded CDR3 is CASSLELGNTIYF. The nucleotide sequence is given as TGTGCCAGCAGCTTGGAACTTGGAAACACCATATATTTT.